This passage covers 31 T cell receptor beta chains from one sample sequenced in a study of post-analysis software for immune sequencing data. These TCRs are of unknown antigen specificity. Presence of unique molecular identifiers characterized the TCR beta cDNA libraries. Each CDR3 protein is one row after TCRdb ran MiXCR on the PCR reads. The sample has some 800,000 distinct CDR3 sequences; about 43% are singletons. Findings and caveats of the study: The study found TRBV5-6, TRBV5-1 and TRBV20-1 among five or six TRBV segments more frequent in patients than controls.

The sequenced sample was blood. The receptors stem from a girl aged 5-17 years with multiple sclerosis.

Concerning this clonotype itself: At one boundary the junction diverges from the germline segment, which might be a read error. V gene TRBV5-1 combines with J gene TRBJ2-1, with D possibly matching TRBD2 (5 bases). The germline V gene encodes CDR1 SGHRS and CDR2 YFSETQ. The CDR3 has 14 residues. As DNA, the CDR3 is TGCGCCAGCAGCTTGGGCAGAGACTACAATAAGCAGTTCTTC. Translating it yields CASSLGRDYNKQFF.

The J gene is TRBJ2-7, the V gene TRBV24-1; 13 nucleotides match TRBD2. CDR1 KGHDR and CDR2 SFDVKD come from the germline V gene. The CDR3 totals 14 residues. V trimming: 9 bases; J trimming: 5 bases; junction bases outside the gene matches: 6. The CDR3 nucleotides are TGTGCCACCTGGTCCGGACTAGCGGGAGACGAGCAGTACTTC. It translates to CATWSGLAGDEQYF.

The chain joins TRBV12-3 or TRBV12-4 to TRBJ2-3; the D call may be TRBD1 or TRBD2 (5 bases each). Between the trimmed V and J ends, which lost 8 bases and 4 bases, there was a span of 13 bases. CDR3 length equals 13 residues. The CDR3 sequence: CASEGTNADTQYF. The CDR3 DNA reads TGTGCCAGCGAAGGGACCAACGCAGATACGCAGTATTTT.

Turning to this clonotype: The conserved phenylalanine or tryptophan is not found at the CDR3 terminus, so this likely reflects a read error. This sequence joins TRBV5-5 and TRBJ2-3; 8 bases are a match to TRBD2. This CDR3 is built from 16 residues. V dropped 2 bases and J dropped 6; count of bases not matched to a gene: 11. The germline CDR1 and CDR2 sequences are SGHKS and YYEKEE (reference sequence). The CDR3 protein is CASSLSGSRVGDTQYC. In DNA form, the CDR3 reads TGTGCCAGCAGCTTAAGCGGGAGCAGGGTCGGTGATACGCAGTATTGT.

This clonotype was seen ten or more times. The chain is built from TRBV29-1 and TRBJ2-5, with 10 bases identical to TRBD2. The CDR3 has 15 amino acids. CDR1 is SQVTM, CDR2 ANQGSEA, per germline. V shed 6 bases and J 0 bases; nucleotides not matched to a gene: 7. CDR3 DNA: TGCAGCGTAGCCCTAGCGGGGGAGTACCAAGAGACCCAGTACTTC. Protein product: CSVALAGEYQETQYF.

The chain has TRBV29-1 and TRBJ2-5; 7 bases line up with TRBD1. In germline, CDR1 is SQVTM, CDR2 ANQGSEA. This CDR3 region has 11 residues. V shed 7 bases, J shed 5 bases, and the junction held 4 bases outside the gene matches. CDR3 in DNA: TGCAGCGGGGGACAGCAGGAGACCCAGTACTTC. It is translated as CSGGQQETQYF.

This clonotype occurred a few times. The chain recombines TRBV6-5 with TRBJ2-7; D not resolved. Germline CDR1 reads MNHEY; CDR2 reads SVGAGI. V shed 6 bases and J shed 6 bases, with 12 bases lying between them. The CDR3 spans 12 residues. The CDR3 sequence is CASSSTLGEQYF. In nucleotides, the CDR3 is TGTGCCAGCAGCTCTACTTTGGGCGAGCAGTACTTC.

This chain connects TRBV20-1 to TRBJ1-5; 7 nucleotides agree with TRBD1. Germline V lookup: CDR1 DFQATT, CDR2 SNEGSKA (reference sequence). The junction had 4 bases not matched to a gene; V was cut back by 5 bases and J by 0 bases. The CDR3 is made up of 14 amino acids. The DNA of the CDR3 is TGCAGTGCTCCAACAGGGGATAGCAATCAGCCCCAGCATTTT. Protein: CSAPTGDSNQPQHF.

The gene calls are TRBV12-3 or TRBV12-4 and TRBJ2-5; D is unclear. The CDR3 is 13 amino acids. Trimming shortened V by 7 bases and J by 5 bases, and 14 bases separated the two germline ends. The CDR3 nucleotides are TGTGCCAGCACTTCGTGGGATGGGGAGACCCAGTACTTC. Translating it yields CASTSWDGETQYF.

This chain uses TRBV20-1 with TRBJ2-3; D gene unclear. V was pared by 0 bases and J by 2 bases, with 15 bases between. The CDR3 contains 16 residues. Germline assignment: CDR1 DFQATT and CDR2 SNEGSKA (reference sequence). The CDR3 loop is CSARDQHRYYTDTQYF. CDR3 nucleotides: TGCAGTGCTAGAGATCAGCACCGGTACTACACAGATACGCAGTATTTT.

CDR3: CASSLASTSGSAYEQYF. The CDR3 nucleotides read TGTGCCAGCAGCTTAGCCTCGACTAGCGGGAGTGCCTACGAGCAGTACTTC. The rearrangement links TRBV7-9 to TRBJ2-7, with 12 bases that match TRBD2. The CDR3 runs to 17 residues. CDR1 and CDR2 from the germline V gene are SEHNR and FQNEAQ (reference sequence). V trimming: 0 bases; J trimming: 2 bases; junction bases outside the gene matches: 5.

V and J are TRBV9 and TRBJ2-7, with TRBD2 identical over 9 bases. The CDR3 totals 15 residues. CDR1 SGDLS and CDR2 YYNGEE come from the germline V gene. The junction had 3 bases not matched to a gene; V was cut back by 0 bases and J by 2 bases. The CDR3 region has the DNA TGTGCCAGCAGCGTAGCGCTAGCGGGAACCTACGAGCAGTACTTC. It specifies CASSVALAGTYEQYF.

This clonotype was seen more than once but under ten times. This sequence joins TRBV7-9 and TRBJ2-2, with 13 nucleotides matching TRBD2. Germline values: CDR1 SEHNR, CDR2 FQNEAQ (reference sequence). V lost 1 base to trimming and J lost 4 bases; unmatched junction nucleotides: 3. This CDR3 is built from 17 residues. CDR3 in DNA: TGTGCCAGCAGCTTAGGAGGACTAGCGGGAGTCACCGGGGAGCTGTTTTTT. Its protein product is CASSLGGLAGVTGELFF.

The gene calls are TRBV12-3 or TRBV12-4 and TRBJ1-1; D is uncertain. V dropped 6 bases and J dropped 6 bases, with 11 bases sitting between them. CDR3 length: 12 residues. CDR3 DNA sequence: TGTGCCAGCAGCCCGGACGGCTCTGAAGCTTTCTTT. Amino acids: CASSPDGSEAFF.

This clonotype was seen many times. V and J are TRBV7-9 and TRBJ2-3; D is perhaps TRBD1 or TRBD2 (6 bases each). CDR3 length: 16 residues. The V end lost 3 bases, the J end lost 5 bases, and 18 bases lay between the germline ends. Germline lookup yields CDR1 SEHNR and CDR2 FQNEAQ (reference sequence). The CDR3 is CASSFSGTGKKDTQYF. The DNA of the CDR3 is TGTGCCAGCAGCTTTAGCGGAACAGGGAAAAAAGATACGCAGTATTTT.

This clonotype was seen a few times. The chain combines TRBV29-1 with TRBJ2-7; TRBD1 aligns across 8 bases. Germline V gives CDR1 SQVTM, CDR2 ANQGSEA. J was trimmed by 6 bases and V by 6 bases; bases with no gene match: 7. This CDR3 is 12 amino acids long. Here the CDR3 DNA reads TGCAGCGTAGTCTCCGGGACAGGCGAGCAGTACTTC. Translated, it gives CSVVSGTGEQYF.

This clonotype was recorded a few times. The rearrangement uses TRBV10-3 and TRBJ2-4; D is unresolved. Germline lookup yields CDR1 ENHRY and CDR2 SYGVKD. V was trimmed by 5 bases and J by 0 bases, leaving 11 bases between them. CDR3 length: 15 amino acids. CDR3 sequence: CAISPNDPAKNIQYF. CDR3 nucleotides: TGTGCCATCAGTCCAAACGACCCAGCCAAAAACATTCAGTACTTC.

The sample holds a few counts of this clonotype. The V gene is TRBV12-3 or TRBV12-4, the J gene TRBJ2-7; D is ambiguous. The CDR3 is made up of 14 amino acids. V gave up 3 bases and J gave up 0 bases, with 9 bases separating them. The CDR3 region has the DNA TGTGCCAGCAGTTTCGGTCCAAGCTCCTACGAGCAGTACTTC. Translation: CASSFGPSSYEQYF.

The chain recombines TRBV20-1 with TRBJ2-3; D perhaps matches TRBD2 (5 bases). In germline, CDR1 is DFQATT, CDR2 SNEGSKA (reference sequence). This CDR3 is 14 amino acids long. The V and J ends lost 4 bases and 4 bases respectively, with 15 bases between them. CDR3: CSANLGSPPDTQYF. CDR3 sequence (DNA): TGCAGTGCTAATCTGGGGAGTCCTCCAGATACGCAGTATTTT.

Only a few counts were recorded for this clonotype. The chain carries TRBV12-3 or TRBV12-4 and TRBJ1-6, with 7 bases matching TRBD1. The CDR3 runs to 14 residues. V was clipped by 6 bases and J by 7 bases; unmatched bases: 6. This CDR3 is CASSPTGRNSPLHF. The CDR3 DNA reads TGTGCCAGCAGCCCGACAGGGCGGAATTCACCCCTCCACTTT.

The chain couples TRBV30 to TRBJ2-7, with 8 bases that match TRBD2. The last part of the DNA fits TRBJ2-1 better; the J call may be wrong. The CDR3 contains 14 residues. Germline V gives CDR1 GTSNPN, CDR2 SVGIG (reference sequence). For the CDR3, the DNA is TGTGCCTGGGCTAGCCGGGGGGGGATTGGTGAGCAGTTCTTC. This encodes CAWASRGGIGEQFF.

This rearrangement joins TRBV7-3 to TRBJ2-1; TRBD2 matches at 9 bases. This CDR3 comprises 15 residues. The germline V gene has CDR1 SGHTA and CDR2 FQGTGA. V gave up 3 bases and J gave up 8 bases; unmatched junction bases: 8. The CDR3 here is CASSLVAGASDEQFF. In nucleotides, the CDR3 is TGTGCCAGCAGCTTGGTAGCGGGAGCTTCCGATGAGCAGTTCTTC.

The chain uses TRBV3-1 and TRBJ2-3; 7 bases fit TRBD2. J gave up 3 bases and V 1 base, and 7 bases lay outside the gene matches. Germline values: CDR1 LGHDT, CDR2 YNNKEL (reference sequence). The CDR3 is 16 residues long. The CDR3 is CASSQVAARETDTQYF. CDR3 bases: TGTGCCAGCAGCCAAGTAGCCGCGCGGGAGACAGATACGCAGTATTTT.

The chain has TRBV12-3 or TRBV12-4 and TRBJ2-5, with TRBD1 matching over 7 bases. The J call may be mistaken, given a closer DNA end match to TRBJ2-7. The CDR3 loop spans 15 amino acids. The CDR3 sequence: CASSGPERGPYEQYF. CDR3 nucleotides: TGTGCCAGCAGTGGACCGGAGAGGGGGCCCTACGAGCAGTACTTC.

This clonotype was observed a handful of times. The J gene is TRBJ2-7, the V gene TRBV7-9; 9 nucleotides agree with TRBD1. Germline CDR1 SEHNR, CDR2 FQNEAQ (reference sequence). The CDR3 runs 18 residues. V shed 3 bases and J 1 base; nucleotides not matched to a gene: 13. The CDR3 bases are TGTGCCAGCAGCTTCCCTACACAGGGGGCAGGATTTTCCTACGAGCAGTACTTC. Residues: CASSFPTQGAGFSYEQYF.

The genes are TRBV5-1 and TRBJ2-3; D may be TRBD1 or TRBD2 (5 bases each). The germline CDR1 and CDR2 sequences are SGHRS and YFSETQ. V lost 4 bases and J 0 bases, leaving 12 bases between the germline ends. CDR3 length equals 15 residues. CDR3 sequence: CASSLRDQSTDTQYF. In DNA, the CDR3 is TGCGCCAGCAGCCTTCGGGACCAGAGCACAGATACGCAGTATTTT.

The chain combines TRBV12-5 with TRBJ1-1; D remains ambiguous. The germline V gene encodes CDR1 LGHNT and CDR2 FRNRAP. V was trimmed by 7 bases and J by 0 bases, leaving 18 bases between them. The CDR3 is made up of 16 amino acids. CDR3 DNA sequence: TGTGCTAGTGCCCCAATCCGCAGCCTAATGAACACTGAAGCTTTCTTT. Translation gives CASAPIRSLMNTEAFF.

The CDR3 nucleotides are TGTGCCAGCAGCCAAGGGCCAAGCGGGGGACCCTACGAGCAGTACTTC. Its translation is CASSQGPSGGPYEQYF. The V gene is TRBV3-1, the J gene TRBJ2-7; 8 nucleotides line up with TRBD2. The germline V gene has CDR1 LGHDT and CDR2 YNNKEL (reference sequence). The CDR3 extends over 16 amino acids. V lost 1 base and J lost 2; bases outside the gene matches: 7.

CDR3 DNA sequence: TGCAGTGCTAGAAGCTCAATGCTCCGGGATACGCAGTATTTT. Protein product: CSARSSMLRDTQYF. J is TRBJ2-3 and V is TRBV20-1; D remains ambiguous. Per the germline V gene, CDR1 is DFQATT and CDR2 is SNEGSKA (reference sequence). V lost 2 bases, J lost 6 bases, and 15 bases lay in between. CDR3 length equals 14 residues.

In its sample, this clonotype was seen a few times. This chain uses TRBV20-1 with TRBJ1-2; D gene uncertain. Trimming took off 0 bases at V and 7 bases at J, with 6 bases between the two ends. The CDR3 consists of 11 residues. Germline CDR1 and CDR2: DFQATT and SNEGSKA (reference sequence). CDR3 residues: CSARDPPGYTF. DNA of the CDR3: TGCAGTGCTAGAGACCCTCCTGGCTACACCTTC.

The rearrangement links TRBV6-1 to TRBJ2-1; D is undetermined. The better agreement between TRBJ2-7 and the DNA end casts doubt on the J call. Germline CDR1 and CDR2: MNHNS and SASEGT. The CDR3 runs to 15 residues. DNA for the CDR3: TGTGCCAGCAGTGAACAAGAGTCGAGCTACAATGAGCAGTACTTC. Translating it yields CASSEQESSYNEQYF.